This T cell receptor beta chain was sequenced for a study of breast tumors, draining lymph nodes, adjacent tissues. Findings and limits, study-wide: Tumor T cell lymph node origin was a supported hypothesis, not proven. Luminal-like breast cancer showed significantly higher tumor–nontumor repertoire similarity than basal-like. Compared with lymph nodes, tumors were less diverse; compared with nontumor tissue, more. The data were judged consistent with most tumor T cells coming from lymph node and expanding in tumor.

Germline CDR1 and CDR2: SGHTA and FQGNSA. The trim removed 4 bases at V and 9 bases at J, leaving 15 bases unmatched. The CDR3 extends over 16 amino acids. A single record per CDR3 protein comes from TCRdb applying MiXCR to the multiplex PCR reads. Of over 150,000 distinct CDR3 sequences listed, approximately 33% are singletons. This clonotype was observed at least ten times. Its antigen is unidentified. Samples came from axillary lymph nodes draining the breast cancer. Sequencing was performed on axillary lymph node tissue. This TCR was recovered from a female donor with breast cancer. Some clones in this sample may be carry-over from other donors' samples. The chain carries TRBV7-2 and TRBJ2-1; 7 positions match TRBD1. The CDR3 nucleotides read TGTGCCAGCAGCTCCCAATCTTTGACAGGGAAGGGTGAGCAGTTCTTC. Protein product: CASSSQSLTGKGEQFF.